This is a list of T cell receptor beta chains from one sample in a study of blood T cells in healthy people across ages. Using its own MiXCR run on the 5' RACE reads, TCRdb lists one record per CDR3 protein. The profile covers roughly 800,000 distinct CDR3 sequences, with 20% to 30% appearing a single time and approximately 4% taken by the ten largest. These data were likewise used in another study, on T cells of mothers and their children.

Material: blood. These receptors were collected from a boy younger than 18 in good health. Both conserved end residues are part of each CDR3. The D gene is left open where the match is weak. Some rows mark clone size as missing; the rest say once, few, many or name a class of expanded clone.

clone size,D gene,V gene,J gene,CDR3 DNA,CDR3 protein
-,TRBD1,TRBV4-3,TRBJ2-3,TGCGCCAGCAGCCATGGGACAGGGGATACGCAGTATTTT,CASSHGTGDTQYF
-,-,TRBV5-1,TRBJ1-1,TGCGCCAGCAGCTTGGAGTCATTAATGAACACTGAAGCTTTCTTT,CASSLESLMNTEAFF
few,-,TRBV12-3/TRBV12-4,TRBJ2-1,TGTGCCAGCAGCCAAGGGTATGAGCAGTTCTTC,CASSQGYEQFF
few,-,TRBV6-1,TRBJ2-3,TGTGCCACAAGGTTCTGGGCCATTACTAGCACAGATACGCAGTATTTT,CATRFWAITSTDTQYF
-,-,TRBV20-1,TRBJ2-1,TGCAGTGCTAGAGTCCCACAGGGTTCCTACAATGAGCAGTTCTTC,CSARVPQGSYNEQFF
-,-,TRBV21-1,TRBJ1-4,TGTGCCAGCAGCGAGCGGGACGGGCCTCAAGGAGACCTCCTGGCCCCAACTAATGAAAAACTGTTTTTT,CASSERDGPQGDLLAPTNEKLFF
few,-,TRBV29-1,TRBJ1-5,TGCAGCGCTGTAGAAGACTATAGCAATCAGCCCCAGCATTTT,CSAVEDYSNQPQHF
-,-,TRBV5-1,TRBJ2-1,TGCGCCAGCTTTTCACAGGGACCCTCCGACAATGAGCAGTTCTTC,CASFSQGPSDNEQFF
-,-,TRBV7-2,TRBJ2-7,TGTGCCAGCAGCTGGTTTTCCCGGCAGGGGTCCTACTACGAGCAGTACTTC,CASSWFSRQGSYYEQYF
few,-,TRBV16,TRBJ1-5,TGTGCCAGCAGCCATCCGAGTAGGGGACAGCCCCAGCATTTT,CASSHPSRGQPQHF
few,TRBD2,TRBV20-1,TRBJ2-7,TGCAGTGCCAACGGTGGACTAGCGGGAGTGGGGCCATCCTACGAGCAGTACTTC,CSANGGLAGVGPSYEQYF
-,TRBD1,TRBV20-1,TRBJ1-4,TGCAGTGCTAGAGATCTCGGACAGGCTAATGAAAAACTGTTTTTT,CSARDLGQANEKLFF
few,TRBD1,TRBV2,TRBJ2-1,TGTGCCAGGAGGGGGACAGGGGGCAGCGATGAGCAGTTCTTC,CARRGTGGSDEQFF
few,-,TRBV24-1,TRBJ2-1,TGTGCCACCAGTGATTTGACAGTGTCCTACAATGAGCAGTTCTTC,CATSDLTVSYNEQFF
few,-,TRBV28,TRBJ1-4,TGTGCCAGCAGTTTAGGGGACGCCAGCGGTGAAAAACTGTTTTTT,CASSLGDASGEKLFF
few,-,TRBV20-1,TRBJ2-1,TGCAGTGCTAGGGACTTCGGGAGCCACAATGAGCAGTTCTTC,CSARDFGSHNEQFF
-,-,TRBV12-3/TRBV12-4,TRBJ2-1,TGTGCCAGCAGTTTCCCCCCTTACAATGAGCAGTTCTTC,CASSFPPYNEQFF
-,TRBD1,TRBV6-5,TRBJ1-1,TGTGCCAGCAGTTATGACAGGGCGACCACTGAAGCTTTCTTT,CASSYDRATTEAFF
few,-,TRBV6-1,TRBJ1-2,TGTGCCAGCAGTGAAGGGGAAAACTATGGCTACACCTTC,CASSEGENYGYTF
-,-,TRBV6-1,TRBJ2-7,TGTGCCAGCAGTGAGGCAGAGTCCTACGAGCAGTACTTC,CASSEAESYEQYF
-,-,TRBV9,TRBJ1-4,TGTGCCAGCAGCGTAGGGCAGCATACAACTAATGAAAAACTGTTTTTT,CASSVGQHTTNEKLFF
-,-,TRBV4-1,TRBJ2-3,TGCGCCAGCAGCCAAGACGGCAGGAGCACAGATACGCAGTATTTT,CASSQDGRSTDTQYF
few,-,TRBV29-1,TRBJ2-3,TGCAGCGTTGGGGCCGGGCACGGCAGCACAGATACGCAGTATTTT,CSVGAGHGSTDTQYF
-,TRBD1,TRBV12-3/TRBV12-4,TRBJ2-4,TGTGCCAGCAGTAGACCAGGACAGGGAGGAAACATTCAGTACTTC,CASSRPGQGGNIQYF
few,TRBD1,TRBV6-5,TRBJ1-6,TGTGCCAGCAGTTACGGGACAGACAAATCACCCCTCCACTTT,CASSYGTDKSPLHF
few,TRBD2,TRBV6-4,TRBJ2-3,TGTGCCAGCAGTGACTCCCCGGGAGGGAGGCTAGATACGCAGTATTTT,CASSDSPGGRLDTQYF
few,TRBD1,TRBV5-6,TRBJ2-7,TGTGCCAGCAGCACTGGGACAGGGGGCGCCCCGGGCTCCTACGAGCAGTACTTC,CASSTGTGGAPGSYEQYF
few,-,TRBV29-1,TRBJ1-2,TGCAGCGCTAGAGAAAAGTCTAACTATGGCTACACCTTC,CSAREKSNYGYTF
-,TRBD1,TRBV11-2,TRBJ2-5,TGTGCCAGCAGCTTAGACTGGGTTGACAGGGAAGAGACCCAGTACTTC,CASSLDWVDREETQYF
-,TRBD2,TRBV27,TRBJ2-7,TGTGCCAGCAGTTTTAGAAAGCGGGAGGGCCCTTTAATCTACGAGCAGTACTTC,CASSFRKREGPLIYEQYF
-,TRBD2,TRBV24-1,TRBJ2-1,TGTGCCACCAGTGAAATTACAGCGGGAGGCTCTAACAATGAGCAGTTCTTC,CATSEITAGGSNNEQFF
-,TRBD2,TRBV10-3,TRBJ2-1,TGTGCCATCCGACCGGCGGGAGGGCCGAGTGAGCAGTTCTTC,CAIRPAGGPSEQFF
-,-,TRBV20-1,TRBJ1-5,TGCAGTGCTATGCTCCCAGGCAATCAGCCCCAGCATTTT,CSAMLPGNQPQHF
few,-,TRBV4-3,TRBJ2-7,TGCGCCAGCAGCCAAGAGCCAATAGACTACGAGCAGTACTTC,CASSQEPIDYEQYF
few,TRBD1,TRBV6-1,TRBJ2-2,TGTGCCAGCAGTCCATACAGGGGTAACACCGGGGAGCTGTTTTTT,CASSPYRGNTGELFF
-,TRBD1,TRBV20-1,TRBJ1-2,TGCAGTGTTCACAGGGGCCTTAACTATGGCTACACCTTC,CSVHRGLNYGYTF
few,TRBD1,TRBV6-5,TRBJ1-2,TGTGCCAGCAGTTACGGACAGGGCCGGGTTGGCTACACCTTC,CASSYGQGRVGYTF
-,TRBD1,TRBV5-6,TRBJ2-5,TGTGCCAGCAGCTTCAGGGGGCCGGAGACCCAGTACTTC,CASSFRGPETQYF
few,-,TRBV5-1,TRBJ2-3,TGCGCCAGCAGCTTGATAGCGACCACAGATACGCAGTATTTT,CASSLIATTDTQYF
few,TRBD1,TRBV7-9,TRBJ2-7,TGTGCCAGCAGCGCGGACAGGGAATCCTACGAGCAGTACTTC,CASSADRESYEQYF
few,-,TRBV6-5,TRBJ1-2,TGTGCCAGCAGGTACAGAATGAACAGCCGTAACTATGGCTACACCTTC,CASRYRMNSRNYGYTF
-,-,TRBV5-6,TRBJ1-2,TGTGCCAGCAGCCCACAGCGTCTTTATGGCTACACCTTC,CASSPQRLYGYTF
-,-,TRBV7-2,TRBJ1-1,TGTGCCAGCAGCTTAGTCGGCAGGGACACTGAAGCTTTCTTT,CASSLVGRDTEAFF
few,-,TRBV2,TRBJ2-1,TGTGCCAGCAGTTGGTTGGACGGCCCCGGCAATGAGCAGTTCTTC,CASSWLDGPGNEQFF
-,-,TRBV7-2,TRBJ2-1,TGTGCCAGCAGACCTAGCGTGGACTATGAGCAGTTCTTC,CASRPSVDYEQFF
-,TRBD2,TRBV4-1,TRBJ2-7,TGCGCCAGCAGCCGGGGGCGGGCTAGCGGGAGGAACGAGCAGTACTTC,CASSRGRASGRNEQYF
-,TRBD2,TRBV28,TRBJ2-5,TGTGCCAGCAGTTTAGGGCTAGCGGGTACGGGAGGGCCACTGTTCTTC,CASSLGLAGTGGPLFF
-,-,TRBV5-4,TRBJ2-5,TGTGCCAGCAGCTTGGCGGGGACAGAGGCGGGGGGGACCCAGTACTTC,CASSLAGTEAGGTQYF
-,-,TRBV7-2,TRBJ1-2,TGTGCCAGCAGCCCCGGGGGACCCAAGGCCAACTATGGCTACACCTTC,CASSPGGPKANYGYTF
few,TRBD2,TRBV15,TRBJ2-5,TGTGCCACCAGCAGAGATCGGCTAGCGGTGGGCCCGACCCAGTACTTC,CATSRDRLAVGPTQYF
-,TRBD1,TRBV28,TRBJ2-7,TGTGCCAGCAGTTTCCTCCGGACAGGCTCCTACGAGCAGTACTTC,CASSFLRTGSYEQYF
few,TRBD2,TRBV5-1,TRBJ2-7,TGCGCCAGCAGCTACCTAGCGGGAGTTTCGTACGAGCAGTACTTC,CASSYLAGVSYEQYF
-,TRBD1,TRBV11-2,TRBJ2-1,TGTGCCAGCAGGGGGCTGGACAGGAGGTTATCCTACAATGAGCAGTTCTTC,CASRGLDRRLSYNEQFF
few,-,TRBV5-1,TRBJ1-2,TGCACCAGCCTGGATACGGACGGAACTAACTATGGCTACACCTTC,CTSLDTDGTNYGYTF
-,TRBD2,TRBV19,TRBJ2-7,TGTGCCAGTAGTATTGGGACTAGCGGTTACTCCTACGAGCAGTACTTC,CASSIGTSGYSYEQYF